This T cell receptor beta chain was profiled in a study of blood T cells in healthy people across ages. Findings and limits, study-wide: Diversity was higher, and naive CD4+ cells more numerous, in long-lived donors than in aged donors. The diversity estimates, figures obtained from one million T cells, were considered underestimates.

Sample-barcoded 5' priming and a J-beta primer mix drove a second PCR of roughly 6 to 12 cycles. Each cDNA molecule was tagged by a template-switch adaptor with 12 random nucleotides. TCRdb reprocessed the 5' RACE reads with MiXCR, giving one entry per CDR3 protein. Among 1.5 million or so distinct CDR3 sequences listed, 42% were seen once. This clonotype was detected only a few times. The antigen is not known. The specimen was blood. The sequence came from a woman aged 18-29 years in good health.

CDR3 nucleotide sequence: TGTGCCAGCAGCAAAGCGTGGGGACTAGCGGTAACCAACTCCTACGAGCAGTACTTC. Translating it yields CASSKAWGLAVTNSYEQYF. The chain couples TRBV21-1 to TRBJ2-7; whether TRBD2, the table's D call, matches the DNA was not checked. TRBV21-1 is a pseudogene. The CDR3 consists of 19 residues.